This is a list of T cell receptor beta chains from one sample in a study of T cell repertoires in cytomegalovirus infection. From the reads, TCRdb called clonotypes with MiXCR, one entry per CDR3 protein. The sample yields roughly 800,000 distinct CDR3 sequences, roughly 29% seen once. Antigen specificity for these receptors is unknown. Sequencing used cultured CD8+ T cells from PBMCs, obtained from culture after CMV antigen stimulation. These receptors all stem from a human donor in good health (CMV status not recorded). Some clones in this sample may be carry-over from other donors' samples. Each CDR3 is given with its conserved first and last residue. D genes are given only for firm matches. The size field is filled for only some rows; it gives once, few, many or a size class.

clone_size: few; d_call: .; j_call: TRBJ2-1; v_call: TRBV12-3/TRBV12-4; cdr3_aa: CASSLGLRGEQFF; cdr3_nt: TGTGCCAGCAGTCTAGGGCTTCGGGGTGAGCAGTTCTTC
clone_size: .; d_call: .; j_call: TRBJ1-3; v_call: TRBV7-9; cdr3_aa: CASSPGILDTIYF; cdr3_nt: TGTGCCAGCAGCCCGGGGATCTTGGACACCATATATTTT
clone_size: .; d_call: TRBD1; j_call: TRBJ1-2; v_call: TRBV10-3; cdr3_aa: CAILGTGQNGYTF; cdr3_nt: TGTGCCATCCTGGGCACGGGACAGAATGGCTACACCTTC
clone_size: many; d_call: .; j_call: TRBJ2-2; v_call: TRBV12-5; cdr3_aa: CASAVNTGELFF; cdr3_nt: TGTGCTAGTGCCGTGAACACCGGGGAGCTGTTTTTT
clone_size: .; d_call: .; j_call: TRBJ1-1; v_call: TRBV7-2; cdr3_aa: CASRYRDAEDGGTEAFF; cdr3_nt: TGTGCCAGCAGGTACCGGGATGCGGAGGACGGGGGCACTGAAGCTTTCTTT
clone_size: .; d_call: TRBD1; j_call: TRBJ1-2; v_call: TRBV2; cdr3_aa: CTSPDYGDRGGTF; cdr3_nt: TGTACCAGCCCGGATTACGGGGACAGGGGAGGTACCTTC
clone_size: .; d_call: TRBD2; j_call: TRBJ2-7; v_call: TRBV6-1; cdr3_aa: CASTGTSPYEQYF; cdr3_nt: TGTGCCAGCACCGGGACTAGCCCCTACGAGCAGTACTTC
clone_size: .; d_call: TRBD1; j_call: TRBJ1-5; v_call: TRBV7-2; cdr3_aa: CASSLQGAPAYSNQPQHF; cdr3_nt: TGTGCCAGCAGCTTACAGGGGGCGCCGGCTTATAGCAATCAGCCCCAGCATTTT
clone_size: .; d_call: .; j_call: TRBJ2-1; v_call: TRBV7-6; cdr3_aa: CASSLEVTPLPDSYNEQFF; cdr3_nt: TGTGCCAGCAGCTTAGAAGTAACACCCTTACCAGATTCCTACAATGAGCAGTTCTTC
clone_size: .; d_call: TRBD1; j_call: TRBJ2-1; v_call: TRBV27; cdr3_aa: CASSSSGTGARNEQFF; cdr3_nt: TGTGCCAGCAGTTCCTCCGGGACAGGGGCGAGGAATGAGCAGTTCTTC
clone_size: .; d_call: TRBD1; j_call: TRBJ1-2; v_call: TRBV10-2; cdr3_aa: CAIRTGPARYGYTF; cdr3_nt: TGCGCCATCCGGACAGGCCCCGCGAGGTATGGCTACACCTTC
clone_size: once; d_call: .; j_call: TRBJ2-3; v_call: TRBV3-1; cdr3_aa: CASSQEGNGEEGTDTQYF; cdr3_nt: TGTGCCAGCAGCCAAGAGGGGAACGGAGAGGAAGGCACAGATACGCAGTATTTT
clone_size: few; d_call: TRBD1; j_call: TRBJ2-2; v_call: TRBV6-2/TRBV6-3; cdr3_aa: CASSYPDRAGELFF; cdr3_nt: TGTGCCAGCAGTTACCCAGACAGGGCCGGGGAGCTGTTTTTT
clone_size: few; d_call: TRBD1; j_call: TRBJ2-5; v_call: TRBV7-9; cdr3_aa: CASSPTGGGGETQYF; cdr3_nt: TGTGCCAGCAGCCCGACAGGGGGCGGCGGGGAGACCCAGTACTTC
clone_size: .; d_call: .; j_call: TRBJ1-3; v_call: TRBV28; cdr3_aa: CASSFQPGNTIYF; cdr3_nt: TGTGCCAGCAGTTTTCAGCCTGGAAACACCATATATTTT
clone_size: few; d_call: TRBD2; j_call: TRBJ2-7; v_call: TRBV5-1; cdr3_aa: CASSFAWSGGLYEQYF; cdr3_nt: TGCGCCAGCAGCTTCGCCTGGAGCGGGGGGCTCTACGAGCAGTACTTC
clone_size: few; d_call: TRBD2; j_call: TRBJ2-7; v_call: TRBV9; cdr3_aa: CASSVGLAATYEQYF; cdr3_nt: TGTGCCAGCAGCGTAGGGCTAGCGGCTACCTACGAGCAGTACTTC
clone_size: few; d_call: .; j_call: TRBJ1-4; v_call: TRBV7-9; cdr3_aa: CASSTDSRNEKLFF; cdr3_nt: TGTGCCAGCAGCACGGACAGTAGGAATGAAAAACTGTTTTTT
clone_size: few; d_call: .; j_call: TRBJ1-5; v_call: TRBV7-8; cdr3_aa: CASSPGPQQSGQPQHF; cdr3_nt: TGTGCCAGCAGCCCGGGACCTCAACAGTCCGGTCAGCCCCAGCATTTT
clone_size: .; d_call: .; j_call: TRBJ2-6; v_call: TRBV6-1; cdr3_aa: CASKGQIVSGANVLTF; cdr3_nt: TGTGCCAGCAAAGGACAGATAGTCTCTGGGGCCAACGTCCTGACTTTC
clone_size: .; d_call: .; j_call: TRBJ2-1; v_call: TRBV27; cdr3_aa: CASSSPGPNINEQFF; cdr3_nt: TGTGCCAGCAGTTCCCCGGGGCCAAATATTAATGAGCAGTTCTTC
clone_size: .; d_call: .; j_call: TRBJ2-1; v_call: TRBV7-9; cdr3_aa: CASSRHSFNEQFF; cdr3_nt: TGTGCCAGCAGCAGGCACAGTTTCAATGAGCAGTTCTTC
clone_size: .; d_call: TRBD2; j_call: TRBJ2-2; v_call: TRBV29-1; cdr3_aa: CSAEGLAGRNTGELFF; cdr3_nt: TGCAGCGCCGAGGGACTAGCGGGGAGGAACACCGGGGAGCTGTTTTTT